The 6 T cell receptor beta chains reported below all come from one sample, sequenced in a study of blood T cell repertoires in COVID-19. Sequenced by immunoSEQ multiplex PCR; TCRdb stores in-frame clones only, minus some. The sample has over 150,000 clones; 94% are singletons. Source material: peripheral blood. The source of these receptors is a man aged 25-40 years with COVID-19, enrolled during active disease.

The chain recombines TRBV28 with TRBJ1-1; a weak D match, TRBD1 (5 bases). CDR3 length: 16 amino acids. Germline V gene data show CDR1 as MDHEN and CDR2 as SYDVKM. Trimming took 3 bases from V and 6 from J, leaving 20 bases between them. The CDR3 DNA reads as TGTGCCAGCAGTTTTCAGGGTGCCGTCGGTTACGCTGAAGCTTTCTTT. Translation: CASSFQGAVGYAEAFF.

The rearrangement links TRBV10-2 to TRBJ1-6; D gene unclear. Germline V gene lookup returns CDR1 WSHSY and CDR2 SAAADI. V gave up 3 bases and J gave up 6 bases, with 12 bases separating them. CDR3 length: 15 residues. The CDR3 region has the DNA TGCGCCAGCAGTGAATCGGGGTTCCGTAATTCACCCCTCCACTTT. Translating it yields CASSESGFRNSPLHF.

CDR3 in DNA: TGTGCCAGCAGCGTAGAGTATGGGCATGGAAACACCATATATTTT. Translation gives CASSVEYGHGNTIYF. The chain uses TRBV9 and TRBJ1-3; no firm D call. The CDR3 spans 15 residues. Germline-derived CDR1 and CDR2 are SGDLS and YYNGEE. Trimming stripped 0 bases from V and 3 bases from J, with 10 bases between.

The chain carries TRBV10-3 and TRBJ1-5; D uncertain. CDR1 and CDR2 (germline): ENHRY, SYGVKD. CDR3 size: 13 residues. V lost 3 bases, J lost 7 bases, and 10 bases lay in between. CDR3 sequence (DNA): TGTGCCATCAGTGACGGAGGGCACCAGCCCCAGCATTTT. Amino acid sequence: CAISDGGHQPQHF.

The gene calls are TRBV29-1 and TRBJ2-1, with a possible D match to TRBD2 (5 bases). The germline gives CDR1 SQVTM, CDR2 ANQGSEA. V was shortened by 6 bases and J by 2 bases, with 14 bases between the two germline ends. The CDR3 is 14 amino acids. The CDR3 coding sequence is TGCAGCGTCCTTCGGCGGGTGCCCTACAATGAGCAGTTCTTC. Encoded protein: CSVLRRVPYNEQFF.

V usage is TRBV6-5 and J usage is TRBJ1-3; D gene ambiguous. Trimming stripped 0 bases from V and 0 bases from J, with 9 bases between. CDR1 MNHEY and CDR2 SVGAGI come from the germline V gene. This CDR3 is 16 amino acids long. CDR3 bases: TGTGCCAGCAGTTACTCGTGGGCAGCCTCTGGAAACACCATATATTTT. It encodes CASSYSWAASGNTIYF.